This TCR beta chain stems from a study of blood T cell repertoires in COVID-19. Background on the study: Sources were T cells, B-cell-depleted T cells, or PBMCs; the material itself was cDNA or gDNA.

Germline V gene sequence: CDR1 MGHRA, CDR2 YSYEKL. The CDR3 extends over 14 amino acids. The germline V and J ends were trimmed by 4 bases and 8 bases, with 15 bases remaining between them. The data were produced by immunoSEQ multiplex PCR, yet TCRdb's version contains in-frame clones alone and is incomplete. The sample has 90,000 to 100,000 clones, around nine tenths seen once. The sequenced material came from peripheral blood. The sequence came from a man aged 45-60 years with acute or convalescent COVID-19. The chain is built from TRBV4-1 and TRBJ2-1; D might be TRBD1 (5 bases). The CDR3, as DNA: TGCGCCAGCAGCCCCCAAGGGGTAGGGGATGAGCAGTTCTTC. It translates to CASSPQGVGDEQFF.